Following are 21 T cell receptor beta chains from one sample sequenced in a study of cytomegalovirus exposure and HLA in healthy donors. Researchers ran the PCR with 60 Vbeta and 13 Jbeta primers. Sequencing was performed with immunoSEQ multiplex PCR; in TCRdb, only in-frame clones are kept and a portion is missing. The table lists about 180,000 clones, over 75% of them singletons. The sequenced sample consisted of PBMCs. Source of these receptors: a man between 60 and 70 years old in good health and CMV-seronegative.

This clone appeared a few times. The DNA for the CDR3 is TGTGCCAGTAGTACCCCCCGCGGGGGAGGTTACACTGAAGCTTTCTTT. It codes for CASSTPRGGGYTEAFF. The chain carries TRBV19 and TRBJ1-1, with D tentatively TRBD1 (5 bases). This CDR3 has 16 amino acids. In germline, CDR1 is LNHDA, CDR2 SQIVND (reference sequence). V was cut by 4 bases and J by 3 bases, with 18 bases left in between.

The rearrangement links TRBV27 to TRBJ2-1; 8 bases line up with TRBD2. Germline V gene sequence: CDR1 MNHEY, CDR2 SMNVEV (reference sequence). V shed 4 bases, J shed 1 base, and the junction held 6 bases outside the gene matches. The CDR3 is 16 residues long. The CDR3 here is CASSSGSGGSYNEQFF. In nucleotides, the CDR3 is TGTGCCAGCAGTTCCGGGAGCGGGGGTTCCTACAATGAGCAGTTCTTC.

The gene calls are TRBV28 and TRBJ2-5; D possibly corresponds to TRBD1 (6 bases). The CDR3 is made up of 14 amino acids. V gave up 2 bases and J gave up 5 bases, with 12 bases separating them. The V gene's germline CDR1 is MDHEN and CDR2 SYDVKM. The CDR3 spells CASSLRDIEETQYF. The CDR3 DNA follows: TGTGCCAGCAGTTTAAGGGACATAGAGGAGACCCAGTACTTC.

The chain joins TRBV9 to TRBJ2-5; tentative D call: TRBD1 (6 bases). Looked up from germline, CDR1 is SGDLS and CDR2 is YYNGEE. Between the trimmed V and J ends, which lost 3 bases and 5 bases, there was a span of 14 bases. The CDR3 length is 14 residues. CDR3 loop: CASSAQGGLETQYF. The CDR3 coding sequence is TGTGCCAGCAGCGCACAGGGTGGTTTGGAGACCCAGTACTTC.

This clone turned up a few times. V is TRBV10-2 and J is TRBJ2-2; TRBD2 is a possible D gene (5 bases). There are 14 residues in the CDR3. Between the trimmed V and J ends, which lost 6 bases and 0 bases, there was a span of 8 bases. CDR1 is WSHSY, CDR2 SAAADI, per germline. CDR3 sequence: CASRREANTGELFF. CDR3 nucleotide sequence: TGCGCCAGCAGGAGGGAAGCGAACACCGGGGAGCTGTTTTTT.

The chain links TRBV10-2 to TRBJ2-7, with a tentative D call TRBD2 (5 bases). The germline V and J ends were trimmed by 3 bases and 6 bases, with 15 bases remaining between them. The germline V gene encodes CDR1 WSHSY and CDR2 SAAADI. The CDR3 extends over 14 amino acids. This CDR3 is CASSDLAGGGEQYF. As DNA, the CDR3 is TGCGCCAGCAGTGATTTAGCAGGCGGAGGCGAGCAGTACTTC.

In this sample, this clone turned up once. The V gene is TRBV19, the J gene TRBJ1-2; a weak D match, TRBD1 (5 bases). V was cut by 6 bases and J by 4 bases, with 12 bases left in between. Per the germline V gene, CDR1 is LNHDA and CDR2 is SQIVND (reference sequence). CDR3 length equals 13 residues. The CDR3 reads CASSPQGTYGYTF. CDR3 sequence (DNA): TGTGCCAGTAGCCCTCAGGGAACCTATGGCTACACCTTC.

J is TRBJ1-4 and V is TRBV9, with D unclear. Trimming shortened V by 4 bases and J by 8 bases, and 12 bases separated the two germline ends. This CDR3 has 13 amino acids. Germline V gene lookup returns CDR1 SGDLS and CDR2 YYNGEE. The CDR3 coding sequence is TGTGCCAGCAGCCCCTCGAGCTACGAAAAACTGTTTTTT. Its translation is CASSPSSYEKLFF. Combining the CDR3 with reference TRBV9 and TRBJ1-4 gives the whole variable domain DSGVTQTPKHLITATGQRVTLRCSPRSGDLSVYWYQQSLDQGLQFLIQYYNGEERAKGNILERFSAQQFPDLHSELNLSSLELGDSALYFCASSPSSYEKLFFGSGTQLSVL.

This clone occurred once. The chain joins TRBV28 to TRBJ1-1; possibly TRBD1 for D (5 bases). Trimming shortened V by 2 bases and J by 12 bases, and 10 bases separated the two germline ends. This CDR3 is built from 11 residues. Germline V gives CDR1 MDHEN, CDR2 SYDVKM. CDR3: CASSLGGGTFF. CDR3 DNA: TGTGCCAGCAGTTTAGGGGGGGGAACTTTCTTT. Full variable domain (rest looked up from reference TRBV28 and TRBJ1-1): DVKVTQSSRYLVKRTGEKVFLECVQDMDHENMFWYRQDPGLGLRLIYFSYDVKMKEKGDIPEGYSVSREKKERFSLILESASTNQTSMYLCASSLGGGTFFGQGTRLTVV.

J is TRBJ1-5 and V is TRBV12-2; TRBD1 reflects the table's D call only, with no check against the DNA. TRBV12-2 is designated a pseudogene. The CDR3 is made up of 20 amino acids. CDR3 sequence (DNA): TGTGCAAGTCGCTTAGATTCCCGGGACAGGGGGCGTTTGAGCAATCAGCCCCAGCATTTT. This translates into CASRLDSRDRGRLSNQPQHF.

This chain uses TRBV28 with TRBJ1-2, with 10 positions matching TRBD1. The CDR3 extends over 13 amino acids. With 10 bases clipped from V and 7 bases from J, the junction kept 9 bases outside the gene matches. From germline, CDR1 is MDHEN and CDR2 SYDVKM. CDR3 coding DNA: TGTGCCACCCTTCGACAGGGGGCGAGTGGCTACACCTTC. Translation gives CATLRQGASGYTF.

The genes are TRBV6-6 and TRBJ1-1; possibly TRBD1 for D (5 bases). The CDR3 spans 14 residues. Deletions cut 0 bases from V and 5 bases from J, with 10 bases between. Germline CDR1 reads MNHNY; CDR2 reads SVGAGI (reference sequence). CDR3 sequence (DNA): TGTGCCAGCAGTTACTCAGGGGAGGGAACTGAAGCTTTCTTT. The encoded protein is CASSYSGEGTEAFF.

The gene calls are TRBV29-1 and TRBJ1-4; TRBD1 agrees at 9 bases. V lost 4 bases, J lost 4 bases, and 7 bases stayed unmatched. CDR3 length: 15 residues. Per germline, CDR1 SQVTM and CDR2 ANQGSEA. CDR3 loop: CSVGRTGAGNEKLFF. The CDR3 DNA reads TGCAGCGTTGGACGGACAGGGGCTGGTAATGAAAAACTGTTTTTT.

The chain has TRBV6-5 and TRBJ1-2; D gene uncertain. The germline V and J ends were trimmed by 2 bases and 4 bases, with 11 bases remaining between them. The CDR3 extends over 14 amino acids. The germline gives CDR1 MNHEY, CDR2 SVGAGI. Written as DNA, the CDR3 is TGTGCCAGCAGTTACCAGAATCCACCCTATGGCTACACCTTC. It codes for CASSYQNPPYGYTF.

The V gene is TRBV6-6, the J gene TRBJ2-6; D remains ambiguous. CDR3 length: 15 amino acids. Germline V gene sequence: CDR1 MNHNY, CDR2 SVGAGI (reference sequence). Between the trimmed V and J ends, which lost 4 bases and 1 base, there was a span of 8 bases. CDR3 DNA: TGTGCCAGCAGTTTTACAGCATCTGGGGCCAACGTCCTGACTTTC. Protein product: CASSFTASGANVLTF.

The chain employs TRBV9 and TRBJ2-7, with 8 bases identical to TRBD2. The J segment lost 7 bases and the V segment lost 0 bases, leaving 3 bases of the junction unmatched. Germline V lookup: CDR1 SGDLS, CDR2 YYNGEE. The CDR3 is made up of 13 amino acids. The CDR3 bases are TGTGCCAGCAGCGTAGGGGGCGGGGGGGAGCAGTACTTC. This gives the protein CASSVGGGGEQYF.

V gene TRBV25-1 combines with J gene TRBJ2-1; TRBD2 aligns across 9 bases. Germline V lookup: CDR1 MGHDK, CDR2 SYGVNS. V trimming: 3 bases; J trimming: 7 bases; junction bases outside the gene matches: 10. The CDR3 spans 16 residues. The CDR3 coding sequence is TGTGCCAGCAGTGACCCGACTAGCGGTGGAAGGAATGAGCAGTTCTTC. Encoded protein: CASSDPTSGGRNEQFF.

V usage is TRBV10-3 and J usage is TRBJ2-5, with TRBD2 matching over 11 bases. The end of the DNA fits TRBJ2-7 better, so the J call may be wrong. Germline V gene sequence: CDR1 ENHRY, CDR2 SYGVKD. This CDR3 has 13 residues. The CDR3, as DNA: TGTGCCAGTTCCGGGACTAGCGGATACGAGCAGTACTTC. Protein product: CASSGTSGYEQYF.

J is TRBJ1-2 and V is TRBV6-5, with TRBD1 matching 7 bases. Trimming took 6 bases from V and 7 from J; bases not matched to a gene: 5. The CDR3 is made up of 12 amino acids. The germline gives CDR1 MNHEY, CDR2 SVGAGI. The DNA of the CDR3 is TGTGCCAGCAGCGGGACAGTTTGTGGCTACACCTTC. Amino acids: CASSGTVCGYTF.

The chain has TRBV9 and TRBJ2-2; 15 bases map to TRBD2. CDR3 size: 17 residues. The V gene end was trimmed by 4 bases and the J gene end by 4 bases; junction bases not matched to a gene: 5. Germline-derived CDR1 and CDR2 are SGDLS and YYNGEE. DNA for the CDR3: TGTGCCAGCAGCCGAGGGACTAGCGGGAGGAGCACCGGGGAGCTGTTTTTT. Its translation: CASSRGTSGRSTGELFF.

This clone was picked up one time. J is TRBJ2-3 and V is TRBV18; D may be TRBD2 (6 bases). This CDR3 is built from 16 residues. Trimming shortened V by 3 bases and J by 1 base, and 14 bases separated the two germline ends. The germline V gene encodes CDR1 KGHSH and CDR2 LQKENI. CDR3 amino acids: CASSPLGVAGTDTQYF. CDR3 nucleotide sequence: TGTGCCAGCTCACCTCTTGGGGTAGCGGGCACAGATACGCAGTATTTT.